This T cell receptor beta chain appears in the sequencing data of a study of Graves' ophthalmopathy and Graves' hyperthyroidism. Regarding the study as a whole: Separation of ophthalmopathy from stable hyperthyroidism was achieved by a 13-signature model, at approximately 88% sensitivity and roughly 77% specificity. Most thyroid-expanded clonotypes exceeding 0.001 frequency were also found in blood.

In its sample, this clonotype was seen many times. Antigen: not known. RNA transcripts provided the template for amplifying TCR beta CDR3 regions. First-round RT-PCR used HTBI primers; second-round multiplex PCR followed. In TCRdb, the multiplex PCR reads were re-called with MiXCR into one record per CDR3 protein. The top ten clones hold roughly 7.4% of a sample with roughly 610,000 distinct CDR3 sequences, 22% of them seen once. The CDR3 length is 20 residues. The germline V gene has CDR1 MNHEY and CDR2 SVGEGT. The V end was cut by 4 bases, the J end by 4 bases, with 28 bases between. In this cohort's terms, stable hyperthyroidism meant no ophthalmopathy by 18 months of follow-up.

The genes are TRBV6-2 or TRBV6-3 and TRBJ2-2, with TRBD2 as a possible D gene (7 bases). The origin of this receptor is a woman aged 18-29 years with stable Graves' hyperthyroidism. Some clones in this sample may be carry-over from other donors' samples. The sequencing input was peripheral blood. CDR3 sequence reads: CASSWAVQGSWDYFTGELFF. The CDR3 bases are TGTGCCAGCAGTTGGGCCGTGCAGGGGAGTTGGGACTATTTCACCGGGGAGCTGTTTTTT.